This T cell receptor beta chain was obtained from a study of blood T cell repertoires in COVID-19. For the study at large: Samples representing acute and convalescent COVID-19 were sourced from the United States, Italy and Spain. T cells, B-cell-depleted T cells, or PBMCs supplied cDNA or gDNA.

Per the study methods: The assay estimated nucleated cells by amplifying reference gene primers. The repertoire was sequenced with immunoSEQ multiplex PCR; TCRdb's copy has only in-frame clones and lacks some. The DNA gave D and trimming, while V, J and clone size come from that table. The sample holds over 95,000 clones; 85% are singletons and the top ten take about an eighth. This CDR3 contains 15 residues. Germline V CDR1 and CDR2: SEHNR, FQNEAQ (reference sequence). Trimming took 5 bases from V and 4 from J; bases not matched to a gene: 8. This clonotype originated in a human donor in a cohort sampled during active COVID-19. The V gene is TRBV7-9, the J gene TRBJ1-3; 7 nucleotides agree with TRBD1. The material sequenced was peripheral blood. CDR3 bases: TGTGCCAGCAGCCCCTCGGGACAGCGGGGAAACACCATATATTTT. Protein: CASSPSGQRGNTIYF.